This TCR beta chain is drawn from a study of graft-versus-host responses after intestinal transplantation. The study, taken as a whole, reports: Among circulating GvH clones, peak levels were associated with early post-transplant declines in HvG clones.

As regards this clone: No antigen is known for it.

Repertoires were generated with immunoSEQ multiplex PCR, while TCRdb's copy carries only in-frame clones and drops some. There are about 130,000 clones in the sample; approximately 90% occur only once, and approximately 0.17% lies in the top ten. Germline CDR1 is SGHRS and CDR2 is YFSETQ. V gave up 0 bases and J gave up 4 bases; unmatched junction bases: 3. This CDR3 contains 16 residues. This sample comprised unstimulated CD4+ T cells sorted from spleen or lymph node cells, obtained before intestinal transplant. The clonotype comes from a human donor who received an intestinal transplant. The chain has TRBV5-1 and TRBJ2-1, with 11 bases fitting TRBD2. CDR3 DNA sequence: TGCGCCAGCAGCTTGGATCTAGCGGGGGGTTACAATGAGCAGTTCTTC. Its protein is CASSLDLAGGYNEQFF.